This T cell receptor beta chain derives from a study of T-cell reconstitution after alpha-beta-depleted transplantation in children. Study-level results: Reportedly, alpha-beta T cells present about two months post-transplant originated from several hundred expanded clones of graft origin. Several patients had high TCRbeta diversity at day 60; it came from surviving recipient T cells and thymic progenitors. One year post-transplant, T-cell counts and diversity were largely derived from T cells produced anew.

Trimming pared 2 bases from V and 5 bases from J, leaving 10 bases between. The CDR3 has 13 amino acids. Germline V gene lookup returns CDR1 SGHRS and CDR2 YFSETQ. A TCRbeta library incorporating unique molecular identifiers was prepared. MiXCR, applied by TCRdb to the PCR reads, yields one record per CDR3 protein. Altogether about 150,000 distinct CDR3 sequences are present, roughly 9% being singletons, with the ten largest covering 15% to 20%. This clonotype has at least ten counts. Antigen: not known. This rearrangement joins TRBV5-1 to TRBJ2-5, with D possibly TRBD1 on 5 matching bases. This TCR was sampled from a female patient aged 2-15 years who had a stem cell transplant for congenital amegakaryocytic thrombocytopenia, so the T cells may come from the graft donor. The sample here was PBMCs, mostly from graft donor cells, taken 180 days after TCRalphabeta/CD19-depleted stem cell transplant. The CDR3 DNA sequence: TGCGCCAGCAGCTTAGCAGGGTGGGAGACCCAGTACTTC. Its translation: CASSLAGWETQYF.